The 3 T cell receptor beta chains reported below all come from one sample, sequenced in a study of Graves' ophthalmopathy and Graves' hyperthyroidism. As the template, RNA transcripts were used to amplify TCR beta CDR3 regions. The authors performed first-round RT-PCR with HTBI primers and then a second-round multiplex PCR. TCRdb analysed the multiplex PCR reads with MiXCR anew, one entry per CDR3 protein. The repertoire has roughly 1.1 million distinct CDR3 sequences, 35% to 40% of them found once; the top ten carry over 8.5%. The sample consisted of peripheral blood or thyroid tissue (not recorded which). The source of these receptors is an adult man with Graves' hyperthyroidism.

This clonotype appeared many times. The chain links TRBV7-2 to TRBJ2-7, with D perhaps TRBD1 (5 bases). The CDR3 loop spans 13 amino acids. Trimming left V 5 bases short and J 4 bases short, with 12 bases between. Germline V gene data show CDR1 as SGHTA and CDR2 as FQGNSA. CDR3 DNA sequence: TGTGCCAGCAGCCACAGGAGAGGTTACGAGCAGTACTTC. It encodes CASSHRRGYEQYF.

The chain couples TRBV7-8 to TRBJ1-5; the D gene is possibly TRBD1 (5 bases). Germline CDR1 is SGHVS and CDR2 is FQNEAQ. Trimming removed 6 bases from V and 9 bases from J, with 21 bases in between. The CDR3 sequence is 15 residues long. Here the CDR3 reads CASSLRQTILGPQHF. The DNA of the CDR3 is TGTGCCAGCAGTCTCCGACAGACAATTTTAGGGCCCCAGCATTTT.

The table lists this clonotype with a count of one. This rearrangement joins TRBV25-1 to TRBJ2-1, with a possible D match to TRBD2 (5 bases). The V gene's germline CDR1 is MGHDK and CDR2 SYGVNS. Trimming removed 6 bases at V and 9 bases at J, with 12 bases between. The CDR3 runs to 12 residues. CDR3 nucleotides: TGTGCCAGCAGCTCGGGGTGGGGTGAGCAGTTCTTC. Protein sequence: CASSSGWGEQFF.